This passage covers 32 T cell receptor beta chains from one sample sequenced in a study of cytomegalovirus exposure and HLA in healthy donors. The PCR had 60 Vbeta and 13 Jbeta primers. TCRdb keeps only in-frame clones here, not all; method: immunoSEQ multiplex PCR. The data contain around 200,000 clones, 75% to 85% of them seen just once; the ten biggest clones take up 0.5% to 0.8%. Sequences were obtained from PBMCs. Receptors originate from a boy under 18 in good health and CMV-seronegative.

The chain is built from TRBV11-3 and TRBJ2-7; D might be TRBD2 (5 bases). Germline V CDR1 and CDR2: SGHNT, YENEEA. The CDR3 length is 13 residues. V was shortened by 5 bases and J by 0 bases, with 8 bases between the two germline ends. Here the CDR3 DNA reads TGTGCCAGCAGCCCGGGGAGCTCCTACGAGCAGTACTTC. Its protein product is CASSPGSSYEQYF.

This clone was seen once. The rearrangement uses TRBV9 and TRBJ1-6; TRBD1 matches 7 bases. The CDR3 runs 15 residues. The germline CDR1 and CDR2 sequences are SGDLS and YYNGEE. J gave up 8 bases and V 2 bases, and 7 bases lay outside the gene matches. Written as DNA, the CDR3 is TGTGCCAGCAGCGTCCGGGACAGCGGACATTCACCCCTCCACTTT. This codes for CASSVRDSGHSPLHF.

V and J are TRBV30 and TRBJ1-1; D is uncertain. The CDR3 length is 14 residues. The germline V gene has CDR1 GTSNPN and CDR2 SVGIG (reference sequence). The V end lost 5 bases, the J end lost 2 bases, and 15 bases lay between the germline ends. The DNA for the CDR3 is TGTGCCTGGCGCAAGCCAGGACTCAACACTGAAGCTTTCTTT. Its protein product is CAWRKPGLNTEAFF.

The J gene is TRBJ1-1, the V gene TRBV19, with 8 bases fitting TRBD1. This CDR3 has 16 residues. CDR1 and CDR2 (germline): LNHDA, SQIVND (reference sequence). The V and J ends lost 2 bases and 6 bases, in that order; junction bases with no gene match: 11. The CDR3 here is CASSIRWTGPKSEAFF. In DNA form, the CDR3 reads TGTGCCAGTAGTATACGGTGGACAGGGCCCAAATCTGAAGCTTTCTTT.

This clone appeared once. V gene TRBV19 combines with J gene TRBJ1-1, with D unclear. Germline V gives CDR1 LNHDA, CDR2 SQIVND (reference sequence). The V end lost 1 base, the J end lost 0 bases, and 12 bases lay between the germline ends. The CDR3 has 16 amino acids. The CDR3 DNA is TGTGCCAGTAGTATAGCGCAACGGCGGATGAACACTGAAGCTTTCTTT. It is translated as CASSIAQRRMNTEAFF. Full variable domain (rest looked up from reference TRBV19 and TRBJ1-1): DGGITQSPKYLFRKEGQNVTLSCEQNLNHDAMYWYRQDPGQGLRLIYYSQIVNDFQKGDIAEGYSVSREKKESFPLTVTSAQKNPTAFYLCASSIAQRRMNTEAFFGQGTRLTVV.

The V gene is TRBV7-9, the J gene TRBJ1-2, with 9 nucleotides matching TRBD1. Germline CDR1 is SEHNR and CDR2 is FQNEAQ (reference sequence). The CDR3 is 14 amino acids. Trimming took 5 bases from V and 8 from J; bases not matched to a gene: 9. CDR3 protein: CASSTTGQGYGYTF. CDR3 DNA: TGTGCCAGCAGCACAACGGGACAGGGATACGGCTACACCTTC.

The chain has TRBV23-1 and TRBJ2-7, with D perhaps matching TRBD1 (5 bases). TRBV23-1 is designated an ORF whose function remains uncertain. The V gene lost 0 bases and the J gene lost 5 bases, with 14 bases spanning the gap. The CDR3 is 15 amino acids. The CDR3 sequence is CASSQSWPGSHEQYF. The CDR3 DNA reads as TGCGCCAGCAGTCAATCGTGGCCAGGGTCCCACGAGCAGTACTTC.

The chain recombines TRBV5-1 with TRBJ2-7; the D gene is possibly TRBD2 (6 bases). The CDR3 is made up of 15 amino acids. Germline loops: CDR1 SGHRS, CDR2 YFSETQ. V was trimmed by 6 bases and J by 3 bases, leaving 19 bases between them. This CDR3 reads CASIPGGGTYYEQYF. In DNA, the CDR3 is TGCGCCAGCATCCCCGGCGGAGGGACCTACTACGAGCAGTACTTC. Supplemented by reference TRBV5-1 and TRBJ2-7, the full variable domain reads KAGVTQTPRYLIKTRGQQVTLSCSPISGHRSVSWYQQTPGQGLQFLFEYFSETQRNKGNFPGRFSGRQFSNSRSEMNVSTLELGDSALYLCASIPGGGTYYEQYFGPGTRLTVT.

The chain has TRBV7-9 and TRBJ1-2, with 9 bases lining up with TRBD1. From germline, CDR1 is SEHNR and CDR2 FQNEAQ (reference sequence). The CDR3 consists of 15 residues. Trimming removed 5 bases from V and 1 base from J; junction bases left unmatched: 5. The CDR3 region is CASSGPGQGNYGYTF. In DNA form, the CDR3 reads TGTGCCAGCAGCGGCCCGGGACAGGGTAACTATGGCTACACCTTC.

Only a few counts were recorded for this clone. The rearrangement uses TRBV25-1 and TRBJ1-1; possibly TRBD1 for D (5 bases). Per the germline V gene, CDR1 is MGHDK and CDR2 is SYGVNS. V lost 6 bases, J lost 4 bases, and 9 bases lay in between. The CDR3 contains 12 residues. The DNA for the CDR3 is TGTGCCAGCAGCCGGGGGGGCACTGAAGCTTTCTTT. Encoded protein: CASSRGGTEAFF.

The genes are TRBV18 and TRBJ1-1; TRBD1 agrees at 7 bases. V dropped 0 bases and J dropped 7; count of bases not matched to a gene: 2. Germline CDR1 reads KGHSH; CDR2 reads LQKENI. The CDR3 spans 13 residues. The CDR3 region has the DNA TGTGCCAGCTCACCACCGGGACAGTATGAAGCTTTCTTT. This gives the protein CASSPPGQYEAFF.

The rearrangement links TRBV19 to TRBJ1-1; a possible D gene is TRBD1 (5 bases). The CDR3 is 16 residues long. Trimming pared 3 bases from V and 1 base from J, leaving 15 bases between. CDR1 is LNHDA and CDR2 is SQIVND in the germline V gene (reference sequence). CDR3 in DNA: TGTGCCAGTAGTATCCAGAACAGGATAGGGAACACTGAAGCTTTCTTT. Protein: CASSIQNRIGNTEAFF. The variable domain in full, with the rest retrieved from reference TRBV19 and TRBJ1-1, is DGGITQSPKYLFRKEGQNVTLSCEQNLNHDAMYWYRQDPGQGLRLIYYSQIVNDFQKGDIAEGYSVSREKKESFPLTVTSAQKNPTAFYLCASSIQNRIGNTEAFFGQGTRLTVV.

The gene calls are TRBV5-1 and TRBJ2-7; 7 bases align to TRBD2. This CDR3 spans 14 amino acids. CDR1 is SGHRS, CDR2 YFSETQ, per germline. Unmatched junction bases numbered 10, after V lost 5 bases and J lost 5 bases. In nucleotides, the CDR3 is TGCGCCAGCAGTCGCGGGGGAGCCCCGAACGAGCAGTACTTC. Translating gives CASSRGGAPNEQYF.

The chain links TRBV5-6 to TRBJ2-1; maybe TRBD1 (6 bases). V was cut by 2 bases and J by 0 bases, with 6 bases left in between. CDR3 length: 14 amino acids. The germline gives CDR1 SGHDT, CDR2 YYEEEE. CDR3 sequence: CASSLGGSYNEQFF. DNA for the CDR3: TGTGCCAGCAGCTTAGGGGGCTCCTACAATGAGCAGTTCTTC.

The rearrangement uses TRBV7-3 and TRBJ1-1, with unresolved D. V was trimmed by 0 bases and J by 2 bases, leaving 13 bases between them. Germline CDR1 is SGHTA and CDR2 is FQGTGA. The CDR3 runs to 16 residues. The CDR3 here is CASSLTNRGTNTEAFF. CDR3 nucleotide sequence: TGTGCCAGCAGCTTAACCAACCGGGGAACAAACACTGAAGCTTTCTTT.

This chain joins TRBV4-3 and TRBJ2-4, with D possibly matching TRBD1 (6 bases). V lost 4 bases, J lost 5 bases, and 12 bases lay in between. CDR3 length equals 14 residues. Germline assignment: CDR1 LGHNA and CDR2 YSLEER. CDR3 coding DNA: TGCGCCAGCAGCCTACAGGGATTTCAAAACATTCAGTACTTC. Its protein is CASSLQGFQNIQYF.

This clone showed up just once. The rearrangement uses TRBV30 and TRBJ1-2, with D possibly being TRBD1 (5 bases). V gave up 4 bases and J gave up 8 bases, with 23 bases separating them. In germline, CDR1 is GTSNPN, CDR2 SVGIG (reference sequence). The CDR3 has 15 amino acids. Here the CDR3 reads CAWMEPRDVGRGYTF. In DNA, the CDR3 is TGTGCCTGGATGGAGCCCCGGGACGTCGGGAGAGGCTACACCTTC.

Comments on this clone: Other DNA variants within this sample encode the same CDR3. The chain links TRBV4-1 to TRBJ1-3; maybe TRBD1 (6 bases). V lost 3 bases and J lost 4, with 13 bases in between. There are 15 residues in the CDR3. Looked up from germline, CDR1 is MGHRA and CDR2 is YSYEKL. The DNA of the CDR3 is TGCGCCAGCAGCCAGCGACAGGTTTCCGGAAACACCATATATTTT. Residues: CASSQRQVSGNTIYF.

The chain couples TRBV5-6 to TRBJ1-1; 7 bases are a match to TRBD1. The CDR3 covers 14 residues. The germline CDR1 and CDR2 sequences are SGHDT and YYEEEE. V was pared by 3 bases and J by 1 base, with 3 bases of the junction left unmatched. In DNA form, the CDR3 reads TGTGCCAGCAGCTGGGGACAGAAGAACACTGAAGCTTTCTTT. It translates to CASSWGQKNTEAFF.

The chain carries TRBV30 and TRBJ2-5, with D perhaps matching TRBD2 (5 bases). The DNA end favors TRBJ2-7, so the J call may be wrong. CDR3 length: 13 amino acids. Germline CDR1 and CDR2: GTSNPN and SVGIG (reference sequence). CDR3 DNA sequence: TGTGCCTGGTCCAGCGGAGTTGGCTACGAGCAGTACTTC. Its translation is CAWSSGVGYEQYF.

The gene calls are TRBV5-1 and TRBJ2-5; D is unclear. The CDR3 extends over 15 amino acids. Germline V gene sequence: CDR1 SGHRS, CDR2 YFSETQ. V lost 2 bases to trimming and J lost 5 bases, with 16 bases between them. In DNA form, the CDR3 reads TGCGCCAGCAGCTTATCGAAGGAGACGAGGGAGACCCAGTACTTC. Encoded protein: CASSLSKETRETQYF.

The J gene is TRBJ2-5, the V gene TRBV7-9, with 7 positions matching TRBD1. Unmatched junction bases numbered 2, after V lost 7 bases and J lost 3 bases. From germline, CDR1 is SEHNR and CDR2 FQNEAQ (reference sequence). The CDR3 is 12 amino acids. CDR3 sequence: CASTDREETQYF. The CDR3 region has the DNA TGTGCCAGCACCGACAGGGAAGAGACCCAGTACTTC.

CDR3 sequence reads: CASATGVDEQYF. In DNA, the CDR3 is TGTGCCAGCGCAACAGGGGTGGACGAGCAGTACTTC. J is TRBJ2-5 and V is TRBV25-1; 7 nucleotides line up with TRBD1. The J call may be in error: the DNA end matches TRBJ2-7 better. The length of the CDR3 is 12 residues. Germline V gene data show CDR1 as MGHDK and CDR2 as SYGVNS.

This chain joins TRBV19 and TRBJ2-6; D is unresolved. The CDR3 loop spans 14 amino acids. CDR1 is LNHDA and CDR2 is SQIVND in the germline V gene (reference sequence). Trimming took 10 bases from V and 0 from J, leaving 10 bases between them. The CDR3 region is CATSTRSGANVLTF. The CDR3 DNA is TGTGCCACCTCCACGCGCTCTGGGGCCAACGTCCTGACTTTC.

For the CDR3, the DNA is TGTGCCAGCAGTGACTCTAGCGGGAGATCCCCCTACGAGCAGTACTTC. This sequence encodes CASSDSSGRSPYEQYF. The chain combines TRBV25-1 with TRBJ2-7; 10 positions agree with TRBD2. Trimming cost V 3 bases and J 2 bases; bases outside gene matches: 7. CDR3 length: 16 amino acids. Germline CDR1 is MGHDK and CDR2 is SYGVNS.

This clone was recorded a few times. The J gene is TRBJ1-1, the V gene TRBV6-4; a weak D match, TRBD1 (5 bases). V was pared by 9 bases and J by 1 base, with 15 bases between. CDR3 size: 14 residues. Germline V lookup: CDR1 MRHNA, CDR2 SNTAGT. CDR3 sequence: CASSGTAENTEAFF. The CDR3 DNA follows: TGTGCCAGTTCGGGGACTGCAGAGAACACTGAAGCTTTCTTT.

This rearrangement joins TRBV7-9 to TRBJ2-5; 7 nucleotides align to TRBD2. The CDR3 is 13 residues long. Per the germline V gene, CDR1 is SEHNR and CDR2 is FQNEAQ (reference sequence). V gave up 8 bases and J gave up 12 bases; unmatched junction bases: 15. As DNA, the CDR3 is TGTGCCAGCGGATTCAAGGGAGGGGCCGGGGAGTACTTC. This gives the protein CASGFKGGAGEYF.

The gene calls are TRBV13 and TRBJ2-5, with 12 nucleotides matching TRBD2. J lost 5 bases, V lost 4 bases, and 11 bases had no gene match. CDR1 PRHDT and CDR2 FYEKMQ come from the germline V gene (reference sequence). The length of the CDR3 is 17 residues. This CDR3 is CASSSWTSGNLMETQYF. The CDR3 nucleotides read TGTGCCAGCAGCTCGTGGACTAGCGGGAACTTAATGGAGACCCAGTACTTC.

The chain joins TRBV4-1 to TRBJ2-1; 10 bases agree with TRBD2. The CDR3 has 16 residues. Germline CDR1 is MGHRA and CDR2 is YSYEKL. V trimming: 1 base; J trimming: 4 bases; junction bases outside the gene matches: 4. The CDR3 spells CASSQGMTSGYNEQFF. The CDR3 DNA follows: TGCGCCAGCAGCCAAGGGATGACTAGCGGGTACAATGAGCAGTTCTTC.

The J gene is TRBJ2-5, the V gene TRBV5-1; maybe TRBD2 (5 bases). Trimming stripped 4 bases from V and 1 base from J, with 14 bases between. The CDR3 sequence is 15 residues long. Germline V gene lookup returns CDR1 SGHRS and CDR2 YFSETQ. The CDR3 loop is CASSEEGLSQETQYF. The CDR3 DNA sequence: TGCGCCAGCAGCGAGGAAGGACTCTCCCAAGAGACCCAGTACTTC.

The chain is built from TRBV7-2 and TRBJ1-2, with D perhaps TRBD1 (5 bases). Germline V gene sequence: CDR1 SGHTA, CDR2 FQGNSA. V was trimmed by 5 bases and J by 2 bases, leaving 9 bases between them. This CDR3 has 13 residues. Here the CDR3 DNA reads TGTGCCAGCAGCCCCCCAGGGAACTATGGCTACACCTTC. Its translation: CASSPPGNYGYTF.

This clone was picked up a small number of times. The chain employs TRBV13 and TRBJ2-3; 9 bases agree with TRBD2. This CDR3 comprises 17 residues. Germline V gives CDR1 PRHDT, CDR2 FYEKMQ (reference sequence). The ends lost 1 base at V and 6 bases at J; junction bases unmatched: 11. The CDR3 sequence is CASSLDSGGPLSDTQYF. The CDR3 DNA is TGTGCCAGCAGCTTAGATAGCGGGGGTCCCCTGTCGGATACGCAGTATTTT.